This T cell receptor beta chain was identified in a study of T cells after yellow fever vaccination. Study-level results: A secondary response was less intense yet reached its peak sooner, at day 5 versus 15. CD4 and CD8 compartments shared a small share of clonotypes.

As for this clonotype: Its target is not known.

TCR cDNA was made by 5'RACE template switching, adding a universal primer site and UMIs. TCRdb re-analysed the 5' RACE reads in MiXCR, keeping a single row per CDR3 protein. The sample yields approximately 580,000 distinct CDR3 sequences, roughly a sixth seen once. V lost 1 base to trimming and J lost 4 bases, with 14 bases between them. This CDR3 region has 16 residues. Germline values: CDR1 MDHEN, CDR2 SYDVKM. The sample was PBMCs, taken less than 6 days after the first yellow fever vaccination. The chain links TRBV28 to TRBJ2-1; D is tentatively TRBD1 or TRBD2 (6 bases each). The source is a man younger than 35 who received the YFV17D yellow fever vaccine. CDR3 residues: CASSLSSGGRYNEQFF. In nucleotides, the CDR3 is TGTGCCAGCAGTTTATCATCCGGGGGCAGGTACAATGAGCAGTTCTTC.